This T cell receptor beta chain emerged from a study of Graves' ophthalmopathy and Graves' hyperthyroidism (dated by TCRdb to 2016 to 2019). Study-wide context: Peripheral blood was collected before any treatment was given, at the time of initial diagnosis. TCR beta repertoire signatures were used to distinguish Graves' ophthalmopathy from Graves' hyperthyroidism and to predict progression to ophthalmopathy. In total, approximately 130 blood samples were TCR-sequenced: 40 to 45 ophthalmopathy, around 75 hyperthyroidism and roughly 17 hyperthyroidism-to-ophthalmopathy patients. To explore V-J signatures that distinguish ophthalmopathy from hyperthyroidism, a discovery set of around 100 patients was enrolled, made up of over 40 with ophthalmopathy and around 60 with stable hyperthyroidism. The independent validation cohort included roughly 19 hyperthyroidism patients plus 17 patients who later progressed from hyperthyroidism to ophthalmopathy. T-cell repertoires of thyroid tissue and blood were compared in over 5 hyperthyroidism patients. Following sample collection, hyperthyroidism patients were given methimazole at a starting dose of 30 mg daily, and ophthalmopathy patients were given high-dose intravenous methylprednisolone. The approximately 100 discovery patients were divided at random into training and test sets in a 7:3 ratio. What the study reported, not specific to this receptor: Most expanded thyroid clonotypes with a frequency above 0.001 also appeared in blood, which suggests that blood repertoires may reflect the immune response in the thyroid. Sample size was not statistically predetermined, and group allocation was not concealed from the investigators. In validation, the model predicted ophthalmopathy progression with about 71% sensitivity and around 72% specificity; roughly 11 predicted patients were CT-confirmed with GO in a median of around 6.5 months. In cross-validation, the 13-signature model distinguished ophthalmopathy from stable hyperthyroidism with around 90% sensitivity and roughly 84% specificity, while in the test set the corresponding values were about 80% and 75%.

For repertoire sequencing, the TCR beta CDR3 regions were amplified from RNA transcripts. A first-round RT-PCR used HTBI primers with the Qiagen OneStep RT-PCR kit, followed by a second-round multiplex PCR, size selection and purification. Libraries were sequenced on an Illumina HiSeq2000 using paired-end 100 bp reads. The original methods were these. SOAPnuke was used to process the reads, throwing out any read that had adapters, had uncalled bases, had a mean Phred below 15, or lacked an exact constant-primer or identifier match. COPE v1.2.5 was used to merge high-quality paired reads. Each unique nucleotide sequence was treated as a clonotype, and MiTCR v1.1 was used to align the clonotypes to the IMGT TRB V, D and J references. The analysis was limited to V-J combinations with a frequency above 0.0001, which together covered 99.2% of repertoires. A TCR clonal expansion and chaos score per V-J combination was defined as the ratio of F50 clonal expansion to chaos observed in the TCRdist matrix. Welch's t-statistics and random forest were used to reduce the features to 13 V-J combinations, which were then used as input to a naive Bayes classifier. The Morisita-Horn index was used to measure how similar the thyroid and blood repertoires were. TCRdb reanalyzed the raw reads on its own, using fastp at Q25 for trimming and MiXCR for clone calling, and kept in-frame beta chains. Rows matching on CDR3 protein sequence are summarized as one entry with the most common DNA and genes. The V and J calls shown here were made by TCRdb, not taken from the authors' results. The sample has about 160,000 distinct CDR3 sequences on record, 39% of them singletons. Jointly, the top ten make up approximately 8.9% of the sample.

Patients with ophthalmopathy had moderately to severely active disease, with a Clinical Activity Score of 3 or more, a NOSPECS grade of 4 or more, and a disease duration of less than 3 months. Patients were excluded if they had other autoimmune diseases, uncontrolled infections, pregnancy or lactation. Diagnosis relied on clinical symptoms, serum thyroxine, TRAb, thyroid ultrasound and orbital computed tomography. Ficoll-Paque density gradient centrifugation was used to isolate PBMCs from about 9 ml of fresh peripheral blood. Total RNA was extracted using Trizol reagent, and RNA quality was checked on an Agilent 2100 Bioanalyzer. To note about this clonotype: Its antigen is unknown. The sample holds no much larger clone one base away, and base qualities are not on file.

V has 0 bases trimmed and J has 4 bases trimmed; junction bases matching no gene number 5. As encoded in the germline V gene (reference sequence), CDR1 is LNHDA while CDR2 is SQIVND. The CDR3 covers 16 residues, taking in both the cysteine and the phenylalanine. The CDR3 DNA has 48 bases and is translated from base 1. This TCR was sampled from a young man with Graves' ophthalmopathy. Donor details come from another sample of the same person, matched by shared clones. The rearrangement combines TRBV19 with TRBJ1-2; 10 bases in between match TRBD1. Sequencing input: peripheral blood. The CDR3 protein sequence reads: CASSIEGTGVPYGYTF. The sequence in DNA is TGTGCCAGTAGTATAGAGGGGACAGGGGTGCCCTATGGCTACACCTTC.